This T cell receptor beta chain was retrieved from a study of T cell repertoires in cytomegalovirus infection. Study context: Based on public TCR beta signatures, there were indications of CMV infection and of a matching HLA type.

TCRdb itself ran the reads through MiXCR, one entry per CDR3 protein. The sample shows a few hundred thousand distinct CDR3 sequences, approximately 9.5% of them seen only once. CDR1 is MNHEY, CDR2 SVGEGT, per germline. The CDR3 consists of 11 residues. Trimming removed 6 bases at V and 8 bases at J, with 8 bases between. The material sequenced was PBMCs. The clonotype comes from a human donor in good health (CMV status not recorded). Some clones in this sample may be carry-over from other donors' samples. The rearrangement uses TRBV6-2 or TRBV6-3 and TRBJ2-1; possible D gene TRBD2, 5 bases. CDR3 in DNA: TGTGCCAGCAGGACGAGGGATGAGCAGTTCTTC. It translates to CASRTRDEQFF.